The 8 T cell receptor beta chains below all came from one sample that was sequenced in a study of cytomegalovirus exposure and HLA in healthy donors. This PCR relied on a set of 60 Vbeta primers and 13 Jbeta primers. Clones were read by immunoSEQ multiplex PCR, and TCRdb kept only the in-frame ones, dropping some. This table holds about 210,000 clones, about 75% found once. Input material: PBMCs. Source of these receptors: a male donor in good health and CMV-seronegative.

The V and J genes are TRBV10-3 and TRBJ1-5, with TRBD1 matching 7 bases. This CDR3 spans 15 amino acids. Per germline, CDR1 ENHRY and CDR2 SYGVKD. The trim removed 0 bases at V and 6 bases at J, leaving 5 bases unmatched. CDR3 coding DNA: TGTGCCATCAGTGAGTCGACAGGGCTCCGTCAGCCCCAGCATTTT. Its protein is CAISESTGLRQPQHF.

The V gene is TRBV14, the J gene TRBJ1-2; 7 bases fit TRBD1. The V and J ends lost 4 bases and 7 bases, in that order; junction bases with no gene match: 6. The CDR3 totals 13 residues. CDR1 SGHDN and CDR2 FVKESK come from the germline V gene. CDR3 sequence reads: CASSRAGGSGYTF. CDR3 sequence (DNA): TGTGCCAGCAGCCGGGCAGGGGGTTCTGGCTACACCTTC.

In its sample, this clone was seen once. This sequence joins TRBV5-1 and TRBJ1-3; unclear D gene. V shed 5 bases and J shed 0 bases, with 12 bases lying between them. The germline V gene has CDR1 SGHRS and CDR2 YFSETQ. CDR3 length: 15 residues. The CDR3: CASSLEGSSGNTIYF. CDR3 DNA: TGCGCCAGCAGTCTGGAGGGTAGCTCTGGAAACACCATATATTTT.

This rearrangement joins TRBV6-5 to TRBJ1-2; 8 nucleotides match TRBD1. Germline loops: CDR1 MNHEY, CDR2 SVGAGI. The V segment lost 0 bases and the J segment 4 bases; nucleotides outside the gene matches: 4. The CDR3 covers 15 residues. In DNA form, the CDR3 reads TGTGCCAGCAGTTACTCGCACAGGGGGATCTATGGCTACACCTTC. It specifies CASSYSHRGIYGYTF.

The CDR3 is CASSESWRGYTF. CDR3 nucleotide sequence: TGTGCCAGCAGTGAGTCGTGGAGGGGCTACACCTTC. This chain joins TRBV25-1 and TRBJ1-2; D unclear. The CDR3 spans 12 residues. Germline values: CDR1 MGHDK, CDR2 SYGVNS. V was shortened by 3 bases and J by 8 bases, with 10 bases between the two germline ends.

This chain links TRBV6-1 with TRBJ2-5; TRBD1 agrees at 7 bases. CDR3 length: 14 amino acids. V shed 5 bases, J shed 2 bases, and the junction held 5 bases outside the gene matches. The germline V gene encodes CDR1 MNHNS and CDR2 SASEGT. The CDR3 here is CASSKGGIQETQYF. CDR3 DNA: TGTGCCAGCAGTAAAGGGGGCATACAAGAGACCCAGTACTTC.

This chain uses TRBV6-1 with TRBJ1-1; tentatively, D is TRBD1 (5 bases). Germline lookup yields CDR1 MNHNS and CDR2 SASEGT. The CDR3 is 14 residues long. The V gene lost 6 bases and the J gene lost 2 bases, with 13 bases spanning the gap. This chain's CDR3 is CASRGMTANTEAFF. CDR3 bases: TGTGCCAGCAGGGGCATGACAGCTAACACTGAAGCTTTCTTT.

This rearrangement joins TRBV5-1 to TRBJ2-1; D is perhaps TRBD2 (6 bases). V shed 4 bases and J shed 0 bases, with 14 bases lying between them. The V gene's germline CDR1 is SGHRS and CDR2 YFSETQ. This CDR3 contains 16 residues. The CDR3 DNA reads as TGCGCCAGCAGCACCCTGGAGGGGACCTCCTACAATGAGCAGTTCTTC. This sequence encodes CASSTLEGTSYNEQFF.